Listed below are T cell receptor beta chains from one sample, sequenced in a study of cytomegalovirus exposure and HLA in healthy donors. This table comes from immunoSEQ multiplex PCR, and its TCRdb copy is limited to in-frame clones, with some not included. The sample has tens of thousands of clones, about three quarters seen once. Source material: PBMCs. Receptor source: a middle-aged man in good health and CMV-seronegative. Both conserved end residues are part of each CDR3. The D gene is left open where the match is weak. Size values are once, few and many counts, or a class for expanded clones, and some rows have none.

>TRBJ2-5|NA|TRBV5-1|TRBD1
CASSLEQGRRETQYF
TGCGCCAGCAGCTTGGAACAGGGGCGCCGGGAGACCCAGTACTTC
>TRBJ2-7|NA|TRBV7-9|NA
CASSLVRATGRPIYEQYF
TGTGCCAGCAGCTTAGTAAGGGCGACAGGCCGCCCGATCTACGAGCAGTACTTC
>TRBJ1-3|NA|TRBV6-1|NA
CASSSSYSGNTIYF
TGTGCCAGCAGTTCATCCTACTCTGGAAACACCATATATTTT
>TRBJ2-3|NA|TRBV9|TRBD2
CASSVVVAGGADTQYF
TGTGCCAGCAGCGTAGTGGTAGCGGGAGGCGCAGATACGCAGTATTTT
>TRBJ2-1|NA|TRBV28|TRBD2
CASSSRTSGSTNEQFF
TGTGCCAGCAGTTCAAGGACTAGCGGGAGTACCAATGAGCAGTTCTTC
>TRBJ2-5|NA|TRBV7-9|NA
CASSLGDGSPSQYF
TGTGCCAGCAGCTTAGGGGATGGGAGCCCCTCCCAGTACTTC
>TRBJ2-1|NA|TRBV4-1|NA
CASSQDRARFF
TGCGCCAGCAGCCAAGACAGGGCCAGGTTCTTC
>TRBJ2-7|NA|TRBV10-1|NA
CASSESIAASYEQYF
TGCGCCAGCAGTGAGTCGATAGCAGCCTCCTACGAGCAGTACTTC
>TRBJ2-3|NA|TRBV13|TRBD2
CASSRDFAGVGGDTQYF
TGTGCCAGCAGCCGGGACTTTGCGGGAGTTGGTGGAGATACGCAGTATTTT
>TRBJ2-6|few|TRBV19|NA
CASSDGQTGANVLTF
TGTGCCAGTAGTGACGGACAGACCGGGGCCAACGTCCTGACTTTC
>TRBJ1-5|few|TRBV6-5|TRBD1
CASSGQGGNQPQHF
TGTGCCAGCAGCGGACAGGGGGGAAATCAGCCCCAGCATTTT
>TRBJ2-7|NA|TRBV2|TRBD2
CASSASGGEQYF
TGTGCCAGCTCGGCTAGCGGGGGGGAGCAGTACTTC
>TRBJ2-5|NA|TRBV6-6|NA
CASSNRDQSGKETQYF
TGTGCCAGCAGTAACAGGGACCAATCGGGAAAAGAGACCCAGTACTTC
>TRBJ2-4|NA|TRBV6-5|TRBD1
CASSYAGQGNKNIQYF
TGTGCCAGCAGTTACGCGGGACAGGGGAACAAAAACATTCAGTACTTC
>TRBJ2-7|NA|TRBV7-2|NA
CASSLGQTYYEQYF
TGTGCCAGCAGCTTAGGACAGACCTACTACGAGCAGTACTTC
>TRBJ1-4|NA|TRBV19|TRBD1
CASSLLPGQGKYDEKLFF
TGTGCCAGTAGTTTACTCCCGGGACAGGGGAAGTACGATGAAAAACTGTTTTTT
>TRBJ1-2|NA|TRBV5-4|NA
CASSLAANYGYTF
TGTGCCAGCAGCTTGGCAGCTAACTATGGCTACACCTTC
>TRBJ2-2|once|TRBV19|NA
CASSPSFYSGELFF
TGTGCCAGTAGTCCTTCCTTCTATTCCGGGGAGCTGTTTTTT
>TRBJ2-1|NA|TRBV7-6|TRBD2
CASSLGLENNEQFF
TGTGCCAGCAGCTTGGGACTAGAGAATAATGAGCAGTTCTTC
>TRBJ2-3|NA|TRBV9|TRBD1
CASSTTGLILPDTQYF
TGTGCCAGCAGCACGACAGGGCTCATCCTCCCAGATACGCAGTATTTT
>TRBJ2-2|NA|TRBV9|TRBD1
CASSPRGDRSPGELFF
TGTGCCAGCAGCCCCAGGGGGGACAGGAGTCCCGGGGAGCTGTTTTTT
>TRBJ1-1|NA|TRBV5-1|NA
CASSHDRNTEAFF
TGCGCCAGCAGCCATGACAGAAACACTGAAGCTTTCTTT
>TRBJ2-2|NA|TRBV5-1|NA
CASSVSAGSGELFF
TGCGCCAGCAGCGTCTCTGCCGGGTCCGGGGAGCTGTTTTTT
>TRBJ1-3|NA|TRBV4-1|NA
CASSQSRLTGSLGNTIYF
TGCGCCAGCAGCCAATCTCGTCTTACAGGGTCTCTTGGAAACACCATATATTTT
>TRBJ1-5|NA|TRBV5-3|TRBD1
CARSLGGFTGAANQPQHF
TGTGCCAGAAGCCTTGGTGGGTTCACAGGGGCTGCCAATCAGCCCCAGCATTTT
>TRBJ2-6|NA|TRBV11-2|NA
CASSLFQGLAGANVLTF
TGTGCCAGCAGCTTGTTCCAGGGTTTAGCTGGGGCCAACGTCCTGACTTTC
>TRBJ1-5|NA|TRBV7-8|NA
CASSFSAGTRQPQHF
TGTGCCAGCAGCTTCTCCGCCGGGACAAGGCAGCCCCAGCATTTT
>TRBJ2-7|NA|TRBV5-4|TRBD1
CASSPPRTGGEQYF
TGTGCCAGCAGCCCCCCCCGGACAGGCGGCGAGCAGTACTTC
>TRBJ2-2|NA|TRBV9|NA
CASSVGSGDTGELFF
TGTGCCAGCAGCGTAGGATCAGGCGACACCGGGGAGCTGTTTTTT
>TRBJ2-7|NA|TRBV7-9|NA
CASSVGSYEQYF
TGTGCCAGCAGCGTCGGCTCCTACGAGCAGTACTTC
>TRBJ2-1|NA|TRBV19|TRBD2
CASSMGLGSEQFF
TGTGCCAGTAGTATGGGACTAGGGAGTGAGCAGTTCTTC
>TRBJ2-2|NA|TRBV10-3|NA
CAIRGSGELFF
TGTGCCATCAGGGGGAGCGGGGAGCTGTTTTTT
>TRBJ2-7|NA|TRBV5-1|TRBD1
CASSLEGQSYEQYF
TGCGCCAGCAGCTTGGAGGGACAGAGCTACGAGCAGTACTTC
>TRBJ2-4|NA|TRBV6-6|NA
CASSYSTTGGGGLQYF
TGTGCCAGCAGTTACTCGACCACCGGGGGCGGGGGCCTTCAGTACTTC
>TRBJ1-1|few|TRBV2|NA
CASSVQENTEAFF
TGTGCCAGCAGTGTACAGGAGAACACTGAAGCTTTCTTT
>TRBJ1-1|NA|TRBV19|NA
CASSIDRSGTEAFF
TGTGCCAGTAGTATAGATCGAAGCGGCACTGAAGCTTTCTTT
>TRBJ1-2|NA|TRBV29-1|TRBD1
CSAPSSGGGTGSYGYTF
TGCAGCGCTCCATCCTCCGGCGGCGGGACAGGGAGCTATGGCTACACCTTC
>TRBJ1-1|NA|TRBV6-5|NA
CASSPGGIRNTEAFF
TGTGCCAGCAGTCCCGGAGGTATTAGGAACACTGAAGCTTTCTTT
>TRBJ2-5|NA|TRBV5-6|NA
CASSFGETQYF
TGTGCCAGCAGCTTCGGGGAGACCCAGTACTTC
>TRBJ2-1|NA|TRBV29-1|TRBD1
CSIGQGRGEQFF
TGCAGCATTGGACAGGGTAGGGGAGAGCAGTTCTTC
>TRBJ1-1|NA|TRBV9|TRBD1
CASSPDRGSEAFF
TGTGCCAGCAGCCCGGACAGGGGCTCTGAAGCTTTCTTT
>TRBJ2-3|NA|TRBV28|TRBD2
CASSPALAGEADTQYF
TGTGCCAGCAGTCCCGCACTAGCGGGAGAGGCAGATACGCAGTATTTT
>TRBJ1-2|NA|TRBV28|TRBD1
CASSLVGTGGLNYGYTF
TGTGCCAGCAGTTTGGTAGGGACAGGGGGCTTGAACTATGGCTACACCTTC
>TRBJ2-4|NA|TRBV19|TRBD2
CASTEAGGPAKNIQYF
TGTGCCAGTACTGAAGCGGGGGGGCCAGCCAAAAACATTCAGTACTTC
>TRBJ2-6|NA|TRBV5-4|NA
CASSYDRSSSGANVLTF
TGTGCCAGCAGCTATGACCGATCTAGTAGTGGGGCCAACGTCCTGACTTTC
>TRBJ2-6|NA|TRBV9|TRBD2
CASSPSDGRGALGANVLTF
TGTGCCAGCAGCCCGTCCGATGGGCGGGGGGCGCTGGGGGCCAACGTCCTGACTTTC
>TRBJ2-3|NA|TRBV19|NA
CASSIDRSTDTQYF
TGTGCCAGTAGTATAGACCGTAGCACAGATACGCAGTATTTT
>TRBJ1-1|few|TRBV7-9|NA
CASSSTVGGAFF
TGTGCCAGCAGCTCAACGGTCGGTGGAGCTTTCTTT
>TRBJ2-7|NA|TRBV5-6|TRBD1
CASSLMGQGWNEQYF
TGTGCCAGCAGCTTGATGGGACAGGGGTGGAACGAGCAGTACTTC
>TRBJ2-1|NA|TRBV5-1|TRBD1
CASHYLRTGGAHHYNEQFF
TGCGCCAGCCACTATTTGAGGACAGGGGGCGCACATCACTACAATGAGCAGTTCTTC
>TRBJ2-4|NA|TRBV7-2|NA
CASSLGDTTTAKYF
TGTGCCAGCAGCTTAGGTGACACGACCACGGCCAAGTACTTC
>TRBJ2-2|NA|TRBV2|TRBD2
CASSGPSGGLAGELFF
TGTGCCAGCAGTGGCCCTAGCGGGGGGCTAGCCGGGGAGCTGTTTTTT
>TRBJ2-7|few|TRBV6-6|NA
CASSNRDYEQYF
TGTGCCAGCAGTAACCGGGACTACGAGCAGTACTTC
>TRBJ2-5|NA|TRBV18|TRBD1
CASTTRGTGVLETQYF
TGTGCCAGCACGACGAGGGGGACAGGGGTACTGGAGACCCAGTACTTC
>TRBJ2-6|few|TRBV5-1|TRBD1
CASSWDSSGANVLTF
TGCGCCAGCAGCTGGGACAGCTCTGGGGCCAACGTCCTGACTTTC
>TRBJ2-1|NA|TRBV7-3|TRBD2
CASSPLGRGTNNEQFF
TGTGCCAGCAGCCCGCTGGGGCGGGGGACCAACAATGAGCAGTTCTTC
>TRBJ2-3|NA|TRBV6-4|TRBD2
CASSVTRLAGGVNTQYF
TGTGCCAGCAGTGTCACCAGACTAGCGGGAGGTGTAAATACGCAGTATTTT
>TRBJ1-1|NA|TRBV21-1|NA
CASRPTQAYRRAFF
TGTGCCAGCAGACCGACACAGGCTTATCGTCGGGCTTTCTTT
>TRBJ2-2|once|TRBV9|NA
CASSSTGENTGELFF
TGTGCCAGCAGCTCAACGGGGGAAAACACCGGGGAGCTGTTTTTT
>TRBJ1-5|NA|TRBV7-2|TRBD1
CASSLEGQWNQPQHF
TGTGCCAGCAGCTTGGAGGGACAGTGGAATCAGCCCCAGCATTTT